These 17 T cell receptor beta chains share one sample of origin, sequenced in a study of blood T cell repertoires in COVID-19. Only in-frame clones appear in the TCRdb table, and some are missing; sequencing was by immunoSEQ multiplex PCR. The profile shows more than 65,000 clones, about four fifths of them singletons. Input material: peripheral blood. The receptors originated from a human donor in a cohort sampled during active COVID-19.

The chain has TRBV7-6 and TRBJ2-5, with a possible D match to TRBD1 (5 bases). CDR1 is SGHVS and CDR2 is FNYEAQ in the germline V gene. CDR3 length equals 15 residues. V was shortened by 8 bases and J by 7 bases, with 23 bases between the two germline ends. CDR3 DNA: TGTGCCAGCGAGCTCACGACAGAACCAACGGGGACCCAGTACTTC. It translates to CASELTTEPTGTQYF.

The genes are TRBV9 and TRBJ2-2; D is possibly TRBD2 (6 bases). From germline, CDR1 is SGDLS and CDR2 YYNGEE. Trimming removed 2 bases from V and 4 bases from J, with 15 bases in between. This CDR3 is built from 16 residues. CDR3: CASSVVAGLTTGELFF. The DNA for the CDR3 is TGTGCCAGCAGCGTGGTGGCGGGGTTAACCACCGGGGAGCTGTTTTTT.

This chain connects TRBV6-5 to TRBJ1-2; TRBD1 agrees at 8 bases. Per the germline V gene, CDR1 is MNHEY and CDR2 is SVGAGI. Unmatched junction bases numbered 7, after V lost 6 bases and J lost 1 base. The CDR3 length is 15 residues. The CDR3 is CASRSTGGSNYGYTF. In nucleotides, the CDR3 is TGTGCCAGCAGGTCCACAGGGGGTAGTAACTATGGCTACACCTTC.

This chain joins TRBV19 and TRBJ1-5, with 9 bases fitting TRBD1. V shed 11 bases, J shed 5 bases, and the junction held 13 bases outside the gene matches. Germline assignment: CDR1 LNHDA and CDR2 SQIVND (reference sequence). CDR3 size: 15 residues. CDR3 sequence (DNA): TGTGCCTCAAGTTCTGGACAGGGGATCCATCAGCCCCAGCATTTT. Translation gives CASSSGQGIHQPQHF.

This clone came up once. For the CDR3, the DNA is TGTGCCAGCAGTTTACAGGGAATGGGTGGCTACACCTTC. Protein sequence: CASSLQGMGGYTF. The chain is built from TRBV5-6 and TRBJ1-2; the D gene is possibly TRBD1 (6 bases). V dropped 5 bases and J dropped 7 bases, with 15 bases sitting between them. The CDR3 is 13 amino acids. Germline V gene lookup returns CDR1 SGHDT and CDR2 YYEEEE.

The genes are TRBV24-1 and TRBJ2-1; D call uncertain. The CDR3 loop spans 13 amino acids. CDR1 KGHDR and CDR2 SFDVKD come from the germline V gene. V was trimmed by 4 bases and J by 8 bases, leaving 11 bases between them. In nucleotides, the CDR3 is TGTGCCACCAGTGACCCCCTGGGCCATGAGCAGTTCTTC. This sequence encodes CATSDPLGHEQFF.

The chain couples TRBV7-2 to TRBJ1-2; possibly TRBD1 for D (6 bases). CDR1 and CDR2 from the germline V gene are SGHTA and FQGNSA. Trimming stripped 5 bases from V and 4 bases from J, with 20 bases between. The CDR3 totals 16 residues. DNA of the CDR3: TGTGCCAGCAGCCCTGGGCCCGGTGGACAGAGCTATGGCTACACCTTC. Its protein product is CASSPGPGGQSYGYTF.

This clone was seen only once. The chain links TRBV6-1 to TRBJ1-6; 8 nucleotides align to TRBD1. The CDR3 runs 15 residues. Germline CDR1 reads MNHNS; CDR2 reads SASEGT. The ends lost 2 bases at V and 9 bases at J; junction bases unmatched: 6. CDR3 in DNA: TGTGCCAGCAGTGAATCAGGGGGCGCGACTTCACCCCTCCACTTT. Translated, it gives CASSESGGATSPLHF.

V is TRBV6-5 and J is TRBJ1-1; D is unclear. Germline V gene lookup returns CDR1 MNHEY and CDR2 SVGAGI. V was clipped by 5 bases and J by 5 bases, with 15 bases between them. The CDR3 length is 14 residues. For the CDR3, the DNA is TGTGCCAGCAGTCCCCAGATGGGCAGGACTGAAGCTTTCTTT. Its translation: CASSPQMGRTEAFF.

The CDR3 DNA reads TGTGCCAGCAGTAGCAGGGGATCTAATGAAAAACTGTTTTTT. Its protein is CASSSRGSNEKLFF. V and J are TRBV6-6 and TRBJ1-4; D perhaps matches TRBD1 (6 bases). V lost 5 bases and J lost 3, with 10 bases in between. This CDR3 has 14 residues. From germline, CDR1 is MNHNY and CDR2 SVGAGI (reference sequence).

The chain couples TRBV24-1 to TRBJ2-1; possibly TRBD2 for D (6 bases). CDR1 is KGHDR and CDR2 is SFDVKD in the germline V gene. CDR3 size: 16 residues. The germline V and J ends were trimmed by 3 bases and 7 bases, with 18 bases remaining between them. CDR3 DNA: TGTGCCACCAGTGATCCGAAACGGGGGAACCCTAATGAGCAGTTCTTC. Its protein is CATSDPKRGNPNEQFF.

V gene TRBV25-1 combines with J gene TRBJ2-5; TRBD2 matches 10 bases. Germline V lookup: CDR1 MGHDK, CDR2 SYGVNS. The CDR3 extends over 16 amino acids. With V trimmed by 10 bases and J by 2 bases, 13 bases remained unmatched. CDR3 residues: CATLGVAGGKQETQYF. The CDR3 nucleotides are TGTGCCACCTTAGGGGTAGCGGGGGGAAAGCAAGAGACCCAGTACTTC.

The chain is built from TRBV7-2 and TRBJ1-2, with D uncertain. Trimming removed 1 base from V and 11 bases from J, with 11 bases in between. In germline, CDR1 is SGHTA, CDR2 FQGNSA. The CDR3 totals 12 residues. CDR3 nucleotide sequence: TGTGCCAGCAGCTTAGGTTTTTCGGGGTACACCTTC. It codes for CASSLGFSGYTF.

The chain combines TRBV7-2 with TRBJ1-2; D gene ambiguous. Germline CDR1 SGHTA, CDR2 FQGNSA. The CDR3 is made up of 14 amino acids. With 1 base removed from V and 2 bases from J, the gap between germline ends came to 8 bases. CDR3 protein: CASSLGRKNYGYTF. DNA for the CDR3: TGTGCCAGCAGCTTAGGGCGGAAGAACTATGGCTACACCTTC.

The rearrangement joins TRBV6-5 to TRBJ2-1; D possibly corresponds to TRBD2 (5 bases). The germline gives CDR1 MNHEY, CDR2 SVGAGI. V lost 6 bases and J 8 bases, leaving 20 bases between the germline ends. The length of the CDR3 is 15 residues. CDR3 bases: TGTGCCAGCAGCTACCTCGCGAGGGAAATCGATGAGCAGTTCTTC. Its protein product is CASSYLAREIDEQFF.

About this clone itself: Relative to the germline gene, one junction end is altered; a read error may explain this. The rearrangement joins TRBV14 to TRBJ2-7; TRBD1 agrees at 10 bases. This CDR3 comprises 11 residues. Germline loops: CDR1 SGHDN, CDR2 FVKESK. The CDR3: CASSRTGTGDF. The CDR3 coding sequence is TGTGCCAGCAGCCGGACCGGGACAGGGGACTTC.

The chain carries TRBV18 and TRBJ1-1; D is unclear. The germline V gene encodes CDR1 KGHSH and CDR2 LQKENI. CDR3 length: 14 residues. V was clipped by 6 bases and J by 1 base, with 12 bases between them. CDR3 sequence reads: CASSGNTRNTEAFF. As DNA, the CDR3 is TGTGCCAGCTCCGGGAACACCCGGAACACTGAAGCTTTCTTT.